Described below is a single T cell receptor beta chain sequence and its context. Its specificity is unknown. CDR1 and CDR2 (germline): SGDLS, YYNGEE. Trimming took 2 bases from V and 5 from J, leaving 12 bases between them. The CDR3 is 14 residues long. These data belong to a study of T cell responses to AZD1222 COVID-19 vaccine. TCRdb's table, derived via immunoSEQ multiplex PCR, lists solely in-frame clones and lacks some. Among around 140,000 clones, 70% to 90% were seen once, and the ten largest hold approximately 5%. Study results and caveats: A mostly white British donor set with more females was recruited, and clonal diversity was possibly underestimated.

The chain combines TRBV9 with TRBJ2-3; perhaps TRBD1 as D (5 bases). The sample consisted of peripheral blood, taken 28 days after the second AZD1222 dose. The TCR sequence derives from an adult who received the AZD1222 COVID-19 vaccine. CDR3 sequence: CASSVGLEVDTQYF. The CDR3 DNA reads TGTGCCAGCAGCGTGGGGCTAGAGGTAGATACGCAGTATTTT.